This TCR beta chain was recovered during a study of monozygotic twins with inflammatory bowel disease. General study findings and limits: Inverse Simpson values showed less TCRbeta diversity in IBD patients than in their healthy co-twins.

As concerns this clonotype: What it binds is not known.

Addition of UMIs with a 6-nucleotide sample barcode was achieved by template switching. TCRdb reanalyzed the 5' RACE reads and collapses them to one entry per CDR3 protein, without DNA. The specimen's table records 200,000 to 250,000 distinct CDR3 sequences. Germline V lookup: CDR1 SGHRS, CDR2 YFSETQ. This CDR3 is 14 amino acids long. Sequencing was performed on blood. V gene TRBV5-1 combines with J gene TRBJ2-7. This clonotype was sampled from a human donor with ulcerative colitis or Crohn's disease, or a healthy co-twin of an affected twin (not recorded which). The CDR3: CASSLDSTNYEQYF.